Listed below are T cell receptor beta chains from one sample, sequenced in a study of shared clonotypes between healthy human individuals. Using immunoSEQ multiplex PCR, the repertoire was profiled, and TCRdb retains in-frame clones only, with some absent. Of over 850,000 clones listed, approximately 80% are singletons. The sequencing input was memory CD4+ T cells from PBMCs. The receptors stem from a young man in good health. Some clones in this sample may be carry-over from other donors' samples. CDR3s include the opening cysteine and the closing phenylalanine or tryptophan. The D gene is left open where the match is weak. Expanded clones are given a class, and other clones once, few, many or no size at all.

>many|TRBV7-6|TRBD2|TRBJ2-5
TGTGCCAGCAGCTTCACCCTAGCGGCCAAGACCCAGTACTTC
CASSFTLAAKTQYF
>-|TRBV6-1|-|TRBJ2-5
TGTGCCAGCAGCTGGGACGGTCGAGAGACCCAGTACTTC
CASSWDGRETQYF
>-|TRBV28|TRBD2|TRBJ2-1
TGTGCCAGCAGTTTGGGGACTAGTGGCAATGAGCAGTTCTTC
CASSLGTSGNEQFF
>-|TRBV6-5|TRBD2|TRBJ2-7
TGTGCCAGCAGTCGGACTAGCAACTCCTACGAGCAGTACTTC
CASSRTSNSYEQYF
>-|TRBV9|-|TRBJ1-3
TGTGCCAGCAGCGGGGCTACCTCTGGAAACACCATATATTTT
CASSGATSGNTIYF
>-|TRBV5-1|TRBD1|TRBJ2-7
TGCGCCAGCAGCCGGGGAACAGGGGCCGCATACGAGCAGTACTTC
CASSRGTGAAYEQYF
>-|TRBV27|-|TRBJ1-1
TGTGCCAGCAGTTTGAATCGCGGCCTACTCGCAGGGAACACTGAAGCTTTCTTT
CASSLNRGLLAGNTEAFF
>-|TRBV5-1|-|TRBJ2-1
TGCGCCAGCAGGGAAAATTTGGAGCGGCGGAATGAGCAGTTCTTC
CASRENLERRNEQFF
>-|TRBV9|-|TRBJ2-2
TGTGCCAGCAGCTCCAGGGGGAACACCGGGGAGCTGTTTTTT
CASSSRGNTGELFF
>few|TRBV30|-|TRBJ2-4
TGTGCCTGGAGTGTTGCAGCGTCCAAAAACATTCAGTACTTC
CAWSVAASKNIQYF
>once|TRBV30|-|TRBJ2-5
TGTGCCTGGAGTGTGAGGGAGGTCAAAGAGACCCAGTACTTC
CAWSVREVKETQYF
>-|TRBV5-1|TRBD2|TRBJ2-1
TGCGCCAGCAGCTTCATAGCGGGTTCCTACAATGAGCAGTTCTTC
CASSFIAGSYNEQFF
>-|TRBV25-1|TRBD1|TRBJ1-2
TGTGCCAGCAGACCAGGGGGCGCGGGGTACGGGGGCGGCTACACCTTC
CASRPGGAGYGGGYTF
>-|TRBV7-8|TRBD2|TRBJ2-7
TGTGCCAGCAGCTTAATCGGGACTAGCGGGAGAGGGTTGTACGAGCAGTACTTC
CASSLIGTSGRGLYEQYF
>-|TRBV5-1|-|TRBJ2-1
TGCGCCAGCAGCTTCTCCCAACGGCGCTACAATGAGCAGTTCTTC
CASSFSQRRYNEQFF
>-|TRBV9|TRBD2|TRBJ2-5
TGTGCCAGCAGCTCGAGGACTAGCGGGACAGAGACCCAGTACTTC
CASSSRTSGTETQYF
>-|TRBV30|-|TRBJ1-5
TGTGCTTATTCTACATACAGGGATTCTATAGGGCAGTTGAACCGTCCGCCCCAGCATTTT
CAYSTYRDSIGQLNRPPQHF
>-|TRBV10-3|TRBD1|TRBJ1-2
TGTGCCATCAGCTTAACCGGGACAGGGGGCTTGTGGGGCTACACCTTC
CAISLTGTGGLWGYTF
>-|TRBV7-9|-|TRBJ2-5
TGTGCCAGTTGCGTTAGTTTAGCAGGAGAGACCCAGTACTTC
CASCVSLAGETQYF
>-|TRBV4-1|TRBD2|TRBJ2-7
TGCGCCAGCAGCCAAGTATTAAGTGTGGGACTAGCGGGATACGAGCAGTACTTC
CASSQVLSVGLAGYEQYF
>-|TRBV4-3|TRBD2|TRBJ2-2
TGCGCCAGCAGCCAGATAGCGGGATTTGGTGCCGGGGAGCTGTTTTTT
CASSQIAGFGAGELFF
>-|TRBV6-1|TRBD1|TRBJ1-5
TGTGCCAGCATGCCCATCTACAGGGGCCCAGAGCCCCAGCATTTT
CASMPIYRGPEPQHF
>-|TRBV5-1|-|TRBJ1-3
TGCGCCAGCAGACGAGACACCAGCTCTGGAAACACCATATATTTT
CASRRDTSSGNTIYF
>-|TRBV2|-|TRBJ2-2
TGTGCCAGCAGATCCTACGGGGAGCTGTTTTTT
CASRSYGELFF
>-|TRBV29-1|TRBD2|TRBJ2-1
TGCAGCGTTGTAGGCCTAGCGGGAGTCAATGAGCAGTTCTTC
CSVVGLAGVNEQFF
>-|TRBV7-8|-|TRBJ2-7
TGTGCCAGCAGCTTAGATTATTACGAGCAGTACTTC
CASSLDYYEQYF
>-|TRBV11-2|-|TRBJ2-6
TGTGCCAGCAGCTTTATCTCCGGGGCCAACGTCCTGACTTTC
CASSFISGANVLTF
>-|TRBV7-2|TRBD2|TRBJ2-7
TGTGCCAGCAGCTTGGCGGGAGTTTCCTACGAGCAGTACTTC
CASSLAGVSYEQYF
>-|TRBV10-3|-|TRBJ1-5
TGTGCCATCAGTGAGTCAAGCAATCAGCCCCAGCATTTT
CAISESSNQPQHF
>-|TRBV11-2|-|TRBJ2-3
TGTGCCAGCAGCCTGGGGCTCACAGATACGCAGTATTTT
CASSLGLTDTQYF
>-|TRBV30|-|TRBJ2-3
TGTGCCTGGAGAACCTCCGATACAGATACGCAGTATTTT
CAWRTSDTDTQYF
>-|TRBV18|-|TRBJ2-2
TGTGCCAGCTCACCCCCACAGGGTCGAAGGGCGGCCGGGGAGCTGTTTTTT
CASSPPQGRRAAGELFF
>-|TRBV5-4|-|TRBJ2-2
TGTGCCAGCAGCTTGGACCTCACCGGGGAGCTGTTTTTT
CASSLDLTGELFF
>-|TRBV28|-|TRBJ1-4
TGTGCCAGCAGTTTTCGGTCCAGGGAAGGTGAAAAACTGTTTTTT
CASSFRSREGEKLFF
>-|TRBV28|-|TRBJ2-4
TGTGCCAGCAGTTTATGGGCCAAAAACATTCAGTACTTC
CASSLWAKNIQYF
>few|TRBV25-1|TRBD1|TRBJ1-5
TGTGCCAGCAGGGGACAGGGGAATCAGCCCCAGCATTTT
CASRGQGNQPQHF
>-|TRBV28|-|TRBJ1-3
TGTGCCAGCAGTTTTACCGCTCACTCTGGAAACACCATATATTTT
CASSFTAHSGNTIYF
>-|TRBV28|-|TRBJ1-1
TGTACCAGCAGTTTAATTCGGGGGGCGGCTGCTTTCTTT
CTSSLIRGAAAFF
>-|TRBV5-1|-|TRBJ1-2
TGCGCCAGCAGCTCCTCCTTAGGGGATTACAACTATGGCTACACCTTC
CASSSSLGDYNYGYTF
>once|TRBV2|-|TRBJ2-7
TGTGCCAGCAGCCAACAGGGCACCTACGAGCAGTACTTC
CASSQQGTYEQYF
>-|TRBV7-3|-|TRBJ2-3
TGTGCCAGCAGCTTAGGTGGGTCAGATACGCAGTATTTT
CASSLGGSDTQYF
>-|TRBV14|-|TRBJ1-4
TGTGCCAGCAGCCAAGATCTCCCGGGAAGGGGGACTAATGAAAAACTGTTTTTT
CASSQDLPGRGTNEKLFF
>-|TRBV15|TRBD2|TRBJ2-1
TGTGCCACCAGCAGAGATTTGACTAGCGGGTACAATGAGCAGTTCTTC
CATSRDLTSGYNEQFF
>-|TRBV27|-|TRBJ2-7
TGTGCCAGCAGTTTAGGGGGCTCCTACGAGCAGTACTTC
CASSLGGSYEQYF
>-|TRBV28|TRBD1|TRBJ1-5
TGTGCCAGCAGCCCTGGGGACAGGGCTAGGCAGCCCCAGCATTTT
CASSPGDRARQPQHF
>-|TRBV10-2|TRBD1|TRBJ1-1
TGCGCCAGCAGTGAGTCGGGACAGGGCACTGAAGCTTTCTTT
CASSESGQGTEAFF
>once|TRBV28|TRBD1|TRBJ2-7
TGTGCCAGCAGTTCCAGGGACAGGGGCGTATCGTACGAGCAGTACTTC
CASSSRDRGVSYEQYF
>-|TRBV28|-|TRBJ1-2
TGTGCCAGCGGGACCGGGGGGGGCCGTAACTATGGCTACACCTTC
CASGTGGGRNYGYTF
>once|TRBV28|TRBD1|TRBJ1-2
TGTGCCAGCAGTTCCCCAGGGGGCGGACTCTATGGCTACACCTTC
CASSSPGGGLYGYTF
>-|TRBV9|-|TRBJ1-5
TGTGCCAGCAGCGTAGAAGGACTGGAGCCCCAGCATTTT
CASSVEGLEPQHF
>-|TRBV6-4|TRBD2|TRBJ2-3
TGTGCCAGCAGTGTAGCGGGAGTGGATACGCAGTATTTT
CASSVAGVDTQYF
>-|TRBV4-1|-|TRBJ1-2
TGCGCCAGCAGCGTGGATTACAGGGTGGACTATGGCTACACCTTC
CASSVDYRVDYGYTF
>-|TRBV15|-|TRBJ1-5
TGTGCCACCAGCATGGACAACGGCGGGCAGCCCCAGCATTTT
CATSMDNGGQPQHF
>-|TRBV5-6|-|TRBJ2-3
TGTGCCAGCAGCTTCCGGGTCACAGATACGCAGTATTTT
CASSFRVTDTQYF
>few|TRBV7-6|-|TRBJ1-2
TGTGCCAGCAGCGCACAACAGGGTTCTGGCTACACCTTC
CASSAQQGSGYTF
>-|TRBV29-1|-|TRBJ2-7
TGCAGCGTGCGACCGGGGAGAAGCTCCTACGAGCAGTACTTC
CSVRPGRSSYEQYF
>-|TRBV5-1|-|TRBJ2-7
TGCGCCAGCAGCTTCACAGGCACCTACGAGCAGTACTTC
CASSFTGTYEQYF
>few|TRBV19|-|TRBJ2-2
TGTGCCAGTAGTACACAAAGACCGACGAACACCGGGGAGCTGTTTTTT
CASSTQRPTNTGELFF
>-|TRBV7-9|TRBD1|TRBJ2-7
TGTGCCAGCAGCCGGGGACAGGGCCACGAGCAGTACTTC
CASSRGQGHEQYF